Sequencing of this T cell receptor (beta chain) was carried out in a study of Graves' ophthalmopathy and Graves' hyperthyroidism. The authors amplified TCR beta CDR3 regions from RNA transcripts. HTBI primers were used in a first-round RT-PCR, which preceded a second-round multiplex PCR. TCRdb fed the multiplex PCR reads into MiXCR, producing one record per CDR3 protein. The data contain approximately 1.2 million distinct CDR3 sequences, 35% to 40% of them singletons. The receptor comes from an adult man with Graves' hyperthyroidism. The sequenced sample consisted of peripheral blood or thyroid tissue (not recorded which).

The CDR3 region has the DNA TGTGCCAGCAGTTACTTCCGGACAGGGGGCGAGCAGTACTTC. Protein sequence: CASSYFRTGGEQYF. This chain connects TRBV6-5 to TRBJ2-7, with 10 positions matching TRBD1. The CDR3 is made up of 14 amino acids. Germline V lookup: CDR1 MNHEY, CDR2 SVGAGI. J lost 6 bases, V lost 1 base, and 3 bases had no gene match.